What follows are 20 T cell receptor beta chains derived from one specimen sequenced in a study of OX40 agonist ivuxolimab in advanced cancers. The protocol was immunoSEQ multiplex PCR, while the TCRdb copy is restricted to in-frame clones and leaves out a portion. The repertoire holds around 66,000 clones, with 70% to 90% as singletons. Sequences were derived from CD4+ or CD8+ T cells sorted from blood, sampled in a trial of the OX40 agonist ivuxolimab. The receptors were sampled from an adult with an advanced solid tumor such as melanoma, head and neck, liver or kidney cancer.

The chain couples TRBV2 to TRBJ2-1; 8 positions agree with TRBD2. J lost 10 bases, V lost 4 bases, and 9 bases had no gene match. The germline gives CDR1 SNHLY, CDR2 FYNNEI. The CDR3 loop spans 14 amino acids. The CDR3 nucleotides read TGTGCCAGCAGTGTCGGTAGCGGGACGGCAGAGCAGTTCTTC. It specifies CASSVGSGTAEQFF.

The V call is TRBV4-1, the J call TRBJ1-4; the D is unclear. The CDR3 loop spans 15 amino acids. Trimming pared 4 bases from V and 7 bases from J, leaving 16 bases between. Looked up from germline, CDR1 is MGHRA and CDR2 is YSYEKL. CDR3: CASSPFAAIIEKLFF. The CDR3 coding sequence is TGCGCCAGCAGCCCCTTTGCAGCGATTATTGAAAAACTGTTTTTT.

V and J are TRBV19 and TRBJ2-5; 15 nucleotides line up with TRBD2. Per germline, CDR1 LNHDA and CDR2 SQIVND (reference sequence). Trimming took 3 bases from V and 0 from J; bases not matched to a gene: 5. The CDR3 is 18 amino acids. CDR3 coding DNA: TGTGCCAGTAGTATGACCGGGACTAGCGGGGGGTACCAAGAGACCCAGTACTTC. Its protein product is CASSMTGTSGGYQETQYF. Based on the CDR3 plus reference TRBV19 and TRBJ2-5, the full variable domain is DGGITQSPKYLFRKEGQNVTLSCEQNLNHDAMYWYRQDPGQGLRLIYYSQIVNDFQKGDIAEGYSVSREKKESFPLTVTSAQKNPTAFYLCASSMTGTSGGYQETQYFGPGTRLLVL.

CDR3 protein: CASRRGGLVNTGELFF. The CDR3 DNA sequence: TGCGCCAGCAGGAGGGGGGGCTTAGTCAACACCGGGGAGCTGTTTTTT. The V gene is TRBV4-1, the J gene TRBJ2-2; tentatively, D is TRBD2 (7 bases). The V end lost 6 bases, the J end lost 2 bases, and 16 bases lay between the germline ends. The CDR3 is 16 amino acids. Germline V gives CDR1 MGHRA, CDR2 YSYEKL.

The chain employs TRBV4-1 and TRBJ2-4; D perhaps matches TRBD2 (6 bases). V gave up 0 bases and J gave up 6 bases, with 21 bases separating them. In germline, CDR1 is MGHRA, CDR2 YSYEKL. CDR3 length equals 18 residues. The CDR3 sequence is CASSQDTGTALEGNIQYF. CDR3 DNA sequence: TGCGCCAGCAGCCAAGATACGGGCACGGCCCTGGAGGGAAACATTCAGTACTTC.

In DNA, the CDR3 is TGCAGCGTTGTAGCGGGGGGCACAGATACGCAGTATTTT. Translating it yields CSVVAGGTDTQYF. V and J are TRBV29-1 and TRBJ2-3; 9 bases match TRBD2. The CDR3 has 13 amino acids. The trim removed 4 bases at V and 1 base at J, leaving 0 bases unmatched. Per the germline V gene, CDR1 is SQVTM and CDR2 is ANQGSEA.

The chain combines TRBV30 with TRBJ2-7, with 10 bases that match TRBD1. The CDR3 covers 15 residues. The germline CDR1 and CDR2 sequences are GTSNPN and SVGIG (reference sequence). The V segment lost 3 bases and the J segment 4 bases; nucleotides outside the gene matches: 9. CDR3 loop: CAWSAKPGQGYEQYF. The CDR3 DNA follows: TGTGCCTGGAGCGCTAAGCCGGGACAGGGGTACGAGCAGTACTTC.

The chain uses TRBV6-7 and TRBJ2-3; D unclear. TRBV6-7 qualifies as an ORF whose function is uncertain. V lost 2 bases to trimming and J lost 3 bases, with 3 bases between them. This CDR3 has 12 residues. CDR3 loop: CASSYTTDTQYF. CDR3 in DNA: TGTGCCAGCAGTTACACAACAGATACGCAGTATTTT.

J is TRBJ2-1 and V is TRBV10-3, with 11 bases aligning to TRBD2. V was clipped by 2 bases and J by 7 bases; unmatched bases: 4. Germline V gene sequence: CDR1 ENHRY, CDR2 SYGVKD. The CDR3 sequence is 15 residues long. This CDR3 is CAISETSGSANEQFF. The CDR3 nucleotides are TGTGCCATCAGTGAGACTAGCGGGAGCGCAAATGAGCAGTTCTTC.

This clone was seen a handful of times. V usage is TRBV5-1 and J usage is TRBJ2-1; 13 bases map to TRBD2. V was clipped by 4 bases and J by 4 bases; unmatched bases: 2. Germline-derived CDR1 and CDR2 are SGHRS and YFSETQ. This CDR3 region has 15 residues. The CDR3 sequence is CASSPLAGGYNEQFF. As DNA, the CDR3 is TGCGCCAGCAGCCCACTAGCGGGAGGGTACAATGAGCAGTTCTTC.

The chain uses TRBV5-1 and TRBJ2-2, with 7 bases identical to TRBD1. Germline CDR1 reads SGHRS; CDR2 reads YFSETQ. J gave up 6 bases and V 4 bases, and 12 bases lay outside the gene matches. The CDR3 is 16 residues long. CDR3 bases: TGCGCCAGCAGCCCCTCCTTAGGGGGCGAAGCCGGGGAGCTGTTTTTT. Amino acids: CASSPSLGGEAGELFF.

J is TRBJ1-1 and V is TRBV19; TRBD1 is a possible D gene (5 bases). The CDR3 consists of 14 residues. The V and J ends lost 8 bases and 4 bases respectively, with 17 bases between them. The germline CDR1 and CDR2 sequences are LNHDA and SQIVND (reference sequence). This CDR3 reads CASWDWGETTEAFF. The DNA of the CDR3 is TGTGCCAGTTGGGATTGGGGGGAGACCACTGAAGCTTTCTTT.

V usage is TRBV4-2 and J usage is TRBJ2-1; D gene ambiguous. Trimming removed 5 bases at V and 0 bases at J, with 11 bases between. This CDR3 spans 15 amino acids. Germline CDR1 and CDR2: LGHNA and YNFKEQ. Written as DNA, the CDR3 is TGTGCCAGCAGCTATACACGGAGCTCCTACAATGAGCAGTTCTTC. This encodes CASSYTRSSYNEQFF.

The chain carries TRBV5-1 and TRBJ1-5, with D maybe TRBD1 (5 bases). The CDR3 is 15 amino acids. Germline CDR1 and CDR2: SGHRS and YFSETQ. V was clipped by 0 bases and J by 3 bases, with 10 bases between them. CDR3 in DNA: TGCGCCAGCAGCTTGGGTTCAGGGTTCAATCAGCCCCAGCATTTT. Translated, it gives CASSLGSGFNQPQHF.

The CDR3 region is CASSENSLYQPQHF. CDR3 nucleotide sequence: TGCGCCAGCAGTGAAAACAGCCTTTATCAGCCCCAGCATTTT. The chain has TRBV10-2 and TRBJ1-5; unclear D gene. The CDR3 sequence is 14 residues long. With 3 bases removed from V and 5 bases from J, the gap between germline ends came to 11 bases. The germline V gene encodes CDR1 WSHSY and CDR2 SAAADI.

The chain links TRBV2 to TRBJ2-1, with 7 nucleotides matching TRBD2. The CDR3 is made up of 12 amino acids. Germline V gene lookup returns CDR1 SNHLY and CDR2 FYNNEI. Germline trimming cut 4 bases from V and 10 bases from J; bases unmatched to any gene: 4. CDR3 sequence (DNA): TGTGCCAGCAGTGGGGGGGGACTGGAGCAGTTCTTC. Protein: CASSGGGLEQFF.

This chain connects TRBV30 to TRBJ1-6; no reliable D call. V was trimmed by 5 bases and J by 7 bases, leaving 12 bases between them. This CDR3 contains 13 residues. Germline loops: CDR1 GTSNPN, CDR2 SVGIG (reference sequence). In DNA, the CDR3 is TGTGCCTGGGGCCCAGAGGCCAATTCACCCCTCCACTTT. This translates into CAWGPEANSPLHF.

This clone was detected only once. The chain uses TRBV30 and TRBJ1-2; D is perhaps TRBD1 (5 bases). CDR1 and CDR2 from the germline V gene are GTSNPN and SVGIG (reference sequence). The CDR3 spans 13 residues. Between the trimmed V and J ends, which lost 0 bases and 7 bases, there was a span of 12 bases. DNA of the CDR3: TGTGCCTGGAGTGTCTCAGGGTTTGGTGGCTACACCTTC. This sequence encodes CAWSVSGFGGYTF.

The rearrangement uses TRBV7-8 and TRBJ2-3; 9 bases are shared with TRBD2. The trim removed 1 base at V and 4 bases at J, leaving 18 bases unmatched. The CDR3 has 20 amino acids. CDR1 and CDR2 (germline): SGHVS, FQNEAQ. CDR3 region: CASSLGYRAGGPLLADTQYF. The DNA for the CDR3 is TGTGCCAGCAGCTTAGGTTACAGGGCGGGAGGGCCTTTGCTGGCAGATACGCAGTATTTT.

V gene TRBV28 combines with J gene TRBJ2-7; D may be TRBD2 (6 bases). Germline lookup yields CDR1 MDHEN and CDR2 SYDVKM. This CDR3 is built from 15 residues. V was trimmed by 5 bases and J by 7 bases, leaving 21 bases between them. The CDR3 DNA is TGTGCCAGCAGTCAGTCCACTAGCTCGGTTAGTGAGCAGTACTTC. Protein sequence: CASSQSTSSVSEQYF. Variable domain in full (rest from reference TRBV28 and TRBJ2-7): DVKVTQSSRYLVKRTGEKVFLECVQDMDHENMFWYRQDPGLGLRLIYFSYDVKMKEKGDIPEGYSVSREKKERFSLILESASTNQTSMYLCASSQSTSSVSEQYFGPGTRLTVT.